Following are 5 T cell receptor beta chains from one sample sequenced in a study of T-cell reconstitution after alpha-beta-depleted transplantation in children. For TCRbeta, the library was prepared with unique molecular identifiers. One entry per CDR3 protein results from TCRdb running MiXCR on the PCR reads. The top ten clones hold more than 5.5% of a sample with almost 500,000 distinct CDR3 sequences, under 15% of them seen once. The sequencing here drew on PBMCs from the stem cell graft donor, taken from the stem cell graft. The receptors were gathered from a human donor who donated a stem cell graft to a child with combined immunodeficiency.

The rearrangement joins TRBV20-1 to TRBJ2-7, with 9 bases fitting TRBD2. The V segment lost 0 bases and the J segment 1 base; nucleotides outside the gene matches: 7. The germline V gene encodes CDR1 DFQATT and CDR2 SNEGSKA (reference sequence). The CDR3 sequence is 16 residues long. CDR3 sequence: CSARDIERGESYEQYF. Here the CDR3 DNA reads TGCAGTGCTAGAGATATAGAGCGGGGGGAATCCTACGAGCAGTACTTC.

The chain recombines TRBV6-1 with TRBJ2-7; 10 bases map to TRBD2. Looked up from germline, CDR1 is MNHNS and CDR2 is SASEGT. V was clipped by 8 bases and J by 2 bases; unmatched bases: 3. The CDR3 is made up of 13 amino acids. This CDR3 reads CASALAGPYEQYF. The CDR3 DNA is TGTGCCAGCGCACTAGCGGGGCCCTACGAGCAGTACTTC.

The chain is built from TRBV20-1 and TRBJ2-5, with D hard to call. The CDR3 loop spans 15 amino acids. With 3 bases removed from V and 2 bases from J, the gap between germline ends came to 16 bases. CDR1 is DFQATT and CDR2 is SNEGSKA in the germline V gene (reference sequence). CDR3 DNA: TGCAGTGCTAGGATGGGTATGGGCCTACAAGAGACCCAGTACTTC. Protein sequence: CSARMGMGLQETQYF.

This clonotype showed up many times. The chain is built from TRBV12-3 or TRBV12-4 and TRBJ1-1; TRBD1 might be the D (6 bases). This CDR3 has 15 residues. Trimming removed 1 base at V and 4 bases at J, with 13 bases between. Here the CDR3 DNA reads TGTGCCAGCAGTTTAGAGGGGGTATTGGGCACTGAAGCTTTCTTT. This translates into CASSLEGVLGTEAFF.

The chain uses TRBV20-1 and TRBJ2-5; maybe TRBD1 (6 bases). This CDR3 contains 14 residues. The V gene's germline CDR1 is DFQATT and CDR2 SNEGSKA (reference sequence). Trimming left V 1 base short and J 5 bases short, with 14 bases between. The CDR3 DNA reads TGCAGTGCTAGAGGAGCACAGGGAGTGGAGACCCAGTACTTC. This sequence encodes CSARGAQGVETQYF.